This TCR beta chain derives from a study of identical twins. Regarding the study as a whole: Twin pairs had excess sharing that was weaker in beta out-of-frame sequences.

MiXCR, run by TCRdb on the 5' RACE reads, gives a single entry per CDR3 protein. The table lists approximately 220,000 distinct CDR3 sequences, around 6.9% of them singletons, with around 2.1% in the top ten. Everyone who donated was a healthy Caucasian. Regarding this clonotype: The antigen remains undetermined.

This same sample was also taken into another study, of yellow fever vaccine responses in identical twins.

Sequenced input: memory (CD45RO+) T cells sorted from blood. This receptor was taken from a woman aged 18-29 years in good health.

DNA for the CDR3: TGTGCCACCAGTGTGGCAGAAAACGAGCAGTACTTC. Protein sequence: CATSVAENEQYF. The V and J genes are TRBV24-1 and TRBJ2-7; D is unclear. Trimming stripped 5 bases from V and 5 bases from J, with 9 bases between. The germline CDR1 and CDR2 sequences are KGHDR and SFDVKD. CDR3 length: 12 amino acids.